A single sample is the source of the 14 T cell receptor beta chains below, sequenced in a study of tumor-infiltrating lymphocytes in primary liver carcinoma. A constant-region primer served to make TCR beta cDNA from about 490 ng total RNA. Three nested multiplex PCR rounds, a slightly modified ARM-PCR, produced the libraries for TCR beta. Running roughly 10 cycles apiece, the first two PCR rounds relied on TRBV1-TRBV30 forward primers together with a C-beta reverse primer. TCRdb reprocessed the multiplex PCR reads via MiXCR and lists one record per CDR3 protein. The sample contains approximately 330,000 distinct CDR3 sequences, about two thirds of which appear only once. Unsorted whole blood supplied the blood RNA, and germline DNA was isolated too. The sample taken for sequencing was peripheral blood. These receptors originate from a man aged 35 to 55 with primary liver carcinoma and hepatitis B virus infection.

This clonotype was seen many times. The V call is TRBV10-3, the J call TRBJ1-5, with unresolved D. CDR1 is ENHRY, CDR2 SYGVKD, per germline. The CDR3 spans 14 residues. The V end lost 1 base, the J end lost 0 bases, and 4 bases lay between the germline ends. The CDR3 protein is CAISEWDSNQPQHF. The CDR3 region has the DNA TGTGCCATCAGTGAGTGGGATAGCAATCAGCCCCAGCATTTT.

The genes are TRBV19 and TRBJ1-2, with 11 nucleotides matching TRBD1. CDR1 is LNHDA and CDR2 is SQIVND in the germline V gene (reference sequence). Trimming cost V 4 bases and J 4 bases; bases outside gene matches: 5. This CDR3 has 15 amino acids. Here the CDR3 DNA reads TGTGCCAGTAGTACCCCGGACAGGGGGCTCTATGGCTACACCTTC. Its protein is CASSTPDRGLYGYTF.

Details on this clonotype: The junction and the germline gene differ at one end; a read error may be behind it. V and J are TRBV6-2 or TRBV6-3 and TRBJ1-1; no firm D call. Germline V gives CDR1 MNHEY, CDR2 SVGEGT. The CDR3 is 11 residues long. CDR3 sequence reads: CASSGNTETFF. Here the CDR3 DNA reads TGTGCCAGCAGCGGAAACACTGAAACTTTCTTT.

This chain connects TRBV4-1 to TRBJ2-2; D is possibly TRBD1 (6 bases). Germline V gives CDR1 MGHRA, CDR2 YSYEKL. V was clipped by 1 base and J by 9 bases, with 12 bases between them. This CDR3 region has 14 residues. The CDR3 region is CASSQGTAPRELFF. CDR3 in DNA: TGCGCCAGCAGCCAAGGGACAGCCCCCAGGGAGCTGTTTTTT.

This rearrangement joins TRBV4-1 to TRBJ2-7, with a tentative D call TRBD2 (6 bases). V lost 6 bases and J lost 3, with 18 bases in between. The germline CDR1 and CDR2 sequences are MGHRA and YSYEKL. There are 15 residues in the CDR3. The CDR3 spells CASSQITSRSYEQYF. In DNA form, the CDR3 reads TGCGCCAGCAGTCAAATAACTAGCAGGAGCTACGAGCAGTACTTC.

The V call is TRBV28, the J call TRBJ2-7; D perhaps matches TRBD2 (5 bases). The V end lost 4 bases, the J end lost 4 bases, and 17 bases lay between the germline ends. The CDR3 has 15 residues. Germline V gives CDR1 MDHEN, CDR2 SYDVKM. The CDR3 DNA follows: TGTGCCAGCAGTTCACCCCGGGATCCCCAGTACGAGCAGTACTTC. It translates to CASSSPRDPQYEQYF.

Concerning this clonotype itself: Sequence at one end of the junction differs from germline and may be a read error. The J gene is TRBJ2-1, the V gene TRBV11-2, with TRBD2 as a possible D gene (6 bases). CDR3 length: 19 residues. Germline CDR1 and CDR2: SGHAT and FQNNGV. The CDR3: CASSNHPVVRDSRYKELFF. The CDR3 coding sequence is TGTGCCAGCAGCAACCATCCCGTAGTCCGGGACTCGAGATACAAAGAGCTGTTCTTC.

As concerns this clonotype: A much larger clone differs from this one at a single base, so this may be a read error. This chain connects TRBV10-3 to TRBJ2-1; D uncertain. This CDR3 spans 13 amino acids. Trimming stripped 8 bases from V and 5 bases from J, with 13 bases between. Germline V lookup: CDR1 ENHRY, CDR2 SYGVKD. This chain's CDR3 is CAILGLGDNEQFF. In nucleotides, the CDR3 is TGTGCCATCCTGGGGTTGGGTGACAATGAGCAGTTCTTC.

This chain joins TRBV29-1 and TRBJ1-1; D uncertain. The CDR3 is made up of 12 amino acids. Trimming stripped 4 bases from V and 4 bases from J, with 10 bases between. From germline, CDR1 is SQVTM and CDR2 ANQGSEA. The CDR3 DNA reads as TGCAGCGTTGGAGAAACGGGCACTGAAGCTTTCTTT. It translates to CSVGETGTEAFF.

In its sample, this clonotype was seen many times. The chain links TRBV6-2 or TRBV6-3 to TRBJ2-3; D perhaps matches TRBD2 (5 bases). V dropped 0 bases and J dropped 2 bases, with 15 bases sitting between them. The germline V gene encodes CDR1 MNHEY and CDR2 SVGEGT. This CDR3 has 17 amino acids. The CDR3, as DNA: TGTGCCAGCAGTTACTCGTCTCTTGGACTTTACACAGATACGCAGTATTTT. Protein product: CASSYSSLGLYTDTQYF.

The DNA for the CDR3 is TGTGCCAGCAGTCCCTCGGGACACCACACAAATGCGCAGTATTTT. This sequence encodes CASSPSGHHTNAQYF. V is TRBV6-1 and J is TRBJ2-3, with D maybe TRBD1 (6 bases). Trimming stripped 5 bases from V and 10 bases from J, with 22 bases between. The CDR3 totals 15 residues. Germline V lookup: CDR1 MNHNS, CDR2 SASEGT.

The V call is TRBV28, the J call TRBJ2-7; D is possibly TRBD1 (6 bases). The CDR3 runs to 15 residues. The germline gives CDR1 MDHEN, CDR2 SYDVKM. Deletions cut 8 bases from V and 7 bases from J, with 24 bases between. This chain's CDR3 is CASGQFPPSGQEQYF. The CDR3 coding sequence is TGTGCCAGCGGACAATTCCCACCGTCAGGACAGGAGCAGTACTTC.

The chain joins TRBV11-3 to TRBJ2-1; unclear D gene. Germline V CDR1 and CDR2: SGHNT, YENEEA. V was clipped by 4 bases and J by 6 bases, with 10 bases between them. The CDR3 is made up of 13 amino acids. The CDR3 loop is CASSWVRGNEQFF. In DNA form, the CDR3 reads TGTGCCAGCAGCTGGGTTCGAGGCAATGAGCAGTTCTTC.

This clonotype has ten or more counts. In DNA, the CDR3 is TGTGCCAGCAGTTTAGCTACAAGTTACAATGAGCAGTTCTTC. Amino acid sequence: CASSLATSYNEQFF. The chain uses TRBV12-3 or TRBV12-4 and TRBJ2-1, with D unclear. The CDR3 contains 14 residues. V shed 0 bases and J shed 4 bases, with 7 bases lying between them.